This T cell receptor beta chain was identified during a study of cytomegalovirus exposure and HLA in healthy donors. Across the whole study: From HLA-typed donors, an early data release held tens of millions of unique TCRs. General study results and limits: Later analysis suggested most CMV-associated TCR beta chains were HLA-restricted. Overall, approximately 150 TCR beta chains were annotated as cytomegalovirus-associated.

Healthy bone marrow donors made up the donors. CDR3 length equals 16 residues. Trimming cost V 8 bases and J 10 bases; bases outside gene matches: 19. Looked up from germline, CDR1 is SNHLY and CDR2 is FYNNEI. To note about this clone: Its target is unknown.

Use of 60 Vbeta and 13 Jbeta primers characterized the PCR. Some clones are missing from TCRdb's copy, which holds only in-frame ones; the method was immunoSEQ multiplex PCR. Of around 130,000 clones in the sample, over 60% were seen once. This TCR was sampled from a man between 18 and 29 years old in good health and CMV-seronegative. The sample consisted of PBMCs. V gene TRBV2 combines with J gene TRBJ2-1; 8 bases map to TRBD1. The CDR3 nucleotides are TGTGCCAGCTCAAAAATCGAGGCCTCAGGGGGCAGCGAGCAGTTCTTC. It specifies CASSKIEASGGSEQFF.